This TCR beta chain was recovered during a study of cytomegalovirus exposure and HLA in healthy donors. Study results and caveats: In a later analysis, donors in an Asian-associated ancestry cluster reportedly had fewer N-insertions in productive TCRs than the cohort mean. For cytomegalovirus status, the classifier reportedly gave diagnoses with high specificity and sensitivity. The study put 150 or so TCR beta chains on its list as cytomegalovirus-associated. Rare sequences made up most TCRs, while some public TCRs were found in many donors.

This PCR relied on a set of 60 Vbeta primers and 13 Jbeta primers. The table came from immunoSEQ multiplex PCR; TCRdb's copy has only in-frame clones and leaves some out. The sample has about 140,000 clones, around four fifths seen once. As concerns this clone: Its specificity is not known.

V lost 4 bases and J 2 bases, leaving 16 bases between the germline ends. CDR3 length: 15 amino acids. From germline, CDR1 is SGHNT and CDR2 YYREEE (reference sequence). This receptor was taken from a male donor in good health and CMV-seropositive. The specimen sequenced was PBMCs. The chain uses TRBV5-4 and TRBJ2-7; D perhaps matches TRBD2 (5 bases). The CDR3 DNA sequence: TGTGCCAGCAGCCCCGGAGGTAGGGAAGCCTACGAGCAGTACTTC. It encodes CASSPGGREAYEQYF.